A selection of T cell receptor beta chains follows, all from one sample in a study of vaccination and CD4 T cells after COVID-19. MiXCR, run by TCRdb on the PCR reads, gives a single entry per CDR3 protein. The sample shows just over 20,000 distinct CDR3 sequences, around 60% of them seen only once. Source: CD4+ T cells from blood, taken before SARS-CoV-2 vaccination. The source is a human donor who had recovered from COVID-19. CDR3s include the opening cysteine and the closing phenylalanine or tryptophan. The order of the fields is clone size, D gene, V gene, J gene, CDR3 protein. The D gene is left open where the match is weak. Not every row has a clone size; where given, it reads once, few, many or a size class.

-,-,TRBV30,TRBJ2-7,CAWSVGGDEQYF
medium-sized,-,TRBV6-1,TRBJ1-5,CASSEANQPQHF
-,-,TRBV7-3,TRBJ2-3,CASSPTGTTRTDTQYF
-,TRBD2,TRBV28,TRBJ2-7,CASSVLAGIYEQYF
-,-,TRBV15,TRBJ2-3,CATSRDRGAFPTDTQYF
-,TRBD1,TRBV7-8,TRBJ1-5,CASSPRRQGSQPQHF
-,-,TRBV6-5,TRBJ2-2,CASSYTDAWRSRGGELFF
-,-,TRBV2,TRBJ1-1,CASSESGYTEAFF
few,-,TRBV2,TRBJ2-5,CASSVGETQYF
-,-,TRBV10-3,TRBJ2-7,CAISESMGSRYEQYF
-,-,TRBV6-5,TRBJ1-2,CASSYYSREVGHGYTF
-,TRBD2,TRBV20-1,TRBJ2-5,CSAKGTSGRLAETQYF
-,-,TRBV12-5,TRBJ2-3,CASGIGEADTQYF
-,-,TRBV10-1,TRBJ2-3,CATREGDSTDTQYF
-,-,TRBV7-6,TRBJ2-5,CASSQLSQETQYF
once,-,TRBV6-5,TRBJ1-1,CASSYSLGTEAFF
-,TRBD2,TRBV20-1,TRBJ2-7,CSARPLTSGSGYEQYF
-,-,TRBV2,TRBJ1-2,CASSDRQSNYGYTF
-,-,TRBV6-1,TRBJ2-3,CASAPSYGTSTDTQYF
-,-,TRBV19,TRBJ2-5,CASSIVVGGQETQYF
-,TRBD2,TRBV7-9,TRBJ2-1,CASQRDSYNEQFF
-,-,TRBV20-1,TRBJ1-2,CSAREGRDYGYTF
once,TRBD2,TRBV7-2,TRBJ2-7,CASSLGSGRGQDEQYF
-,-,TRBV28,TRBJ1-2,CASSLRDGHNYGYTF
once,-,TRBV2,TRBJ2-3,CASSGGKRYTDTQYF
few,TRBD1,TRBV20-1,TRBJ1-2,CSARKQGVPGGYTF
-,-,TRBV7-8,TRBJ2-1,CASSLGAAGMNEQFF
-,-,TRBV18,TRBJ1-5,CASSPTDTNQPQHF
-,-,TRBV7-9,TRBJ2-7,CASSPRSGVYEQYF
-,TRBD2,TRBV20-1,TRBJ2-1,CSATRTSGSSYNEQFF
-,TRBD2,TRBV2,TRBJ2-7,CASSEIGTSGRAKQYF
-,-,TRBV19,TRBJ2-3,CASSTFLLGITDTQYF
-,TRBD1,TRBV7-2,TRBJ2-7,CASSSGQGMFYEQYF
-,TRBD1,TRBV15,TRBJ2-5,CATSRGTGVVGETQYF
-,-,TRBV6-2/TRBV6-3,TRBJ2-3,CATRGWSTDTQYF
-,-,TRBV6-5,TRBJ1-1,CASSYSSSRLSMNTEAFF
-,TRBD2,TRBV20-1,TRBJ2-2,CSAPLAPRTGELFF
-,-,TRBV7-3,TRBJ2-1,CASSLLGQFHTYNEQFF
few,TRBD1,TRBV6-1,TRBJ2-7,CASRGTGGSYEQYF
few,-,TRBV6-5,TRBJ1-2,CASSYSGGDGYTF
-,-,TRBV7-2,TRBJ1-2,CASSPGAGRRLNYGYTF
-,-,TRBV28,TRBJ2-7,CASSFFPMSSYEQYF
-,-,TRBV7-9,TRBJ2-7,CASSLGSGPYEQYF
-,-,TRBV18,TRBJ1-2,CASSPPGQGPGYGYTF
-,TRBD1,TRBV6-1,TRBJ1-6,CASRHGTGASPLHF